The rows below give T cell receptor beta chains drawn from one sample of a study of T cells and copy number aberrations in small-cell lung cancer. The method was immunoSEQ multiplex PCR; TCRdb's version includes in-frame clones alone and lacks a portion of them. Of about 2,600 clones listed, under 90% are singletons. Sequencing input: normal tissue next to the tumor. Every receptor here comes from a man aged 70-80 years with small cell lung cancer. The CDR3 runs from the conserved cysteine through the conserved F or W. A D gene is named only where the DNA matches it firmly. For some rows the clone size is stated as once, few or many, or as a class when expanded; others skip it.

-	TRBD2	TRBJ2-5	17	TRBV4-1	CASSQDRIAGDIETQYF	TGCGCCAGCAGCCAAGATCGGATAGCGGGGGATATAGAGACCCAGTACTTC
-	TRBD1	TRBJ1-2	16	TRBV4-1	CASSQGGAGSNYDYTF	TGCGCCAGCAGTCAGGGGGGGGCCGGCTCTAACTATGACTACACCTTC
-	-	TRBJ2-5	13	TRBV7-9	CASRAALSETQYF	TGTGCCAGCAGGGCGGCACTATCAGAGACCCAGTACTTC
once	-	TRBJ1-1	14	TRBV7-3	CASSPGTRGTEAFF	TGTGCCAGCAGTCCCGGGACACGCGGCACTGAAGCTTTCTTT
once	-	TRBJ2-1	12	TRBV6-5	CAAYDRYNEQFF	TGTGCCGCATACGACAGGTACAATGAGCAGTTCTTC
large	-	TRBJ1-1	12	TRBV6-6	CASTRDISEAFF	TGTGCCAGCACCCGGGACATATCTGAAGCTTTCTTT
-	-	TRBJ2-4	11	TRBV7-9	CASSDKNIQYF	TGTGCCAGCAGCGATAAAAACATTCAGTACTTC
-	-	TRBJ2-5	14	TRBV5-5	CASSLEVWKETQYF	TGTGCCAGCAGCTTGGAGGTGTGGAAAGAGACCCAGTACTTC
-	-	TRBJ2-1	16	TRBV2	CASTGNSRGLANEQFF	TGTGCCAGCACTGGGAACTCCCGAGGGCTCGCCAATGAGCAGTTCTTC
-	-	TRBJ2-3	12	TRBV4-2	CASSRGVDTQYF	TGTGCCAGCAGCCGGGGGGTGGATACGCAGTATTTT
-	-	TRBJ1-1	11	TRBV20-1	CSVQLNTEAFF	TGCAGTGTCCAGTTGAACACTGAAGCTTTCTTT
-	-	TRBJ1-2	14	TRBV9	CASSKGQDIYGYTF	TGTGCCAGCAGCAAGGGGCAGGACATCTATGGCTACACCTTC
-	-	TRBJ2-7	14	TRBV5-1	CASSLDPRSYEQYF	TGCGCCAGCAGCTTGGACCCCAGATCGTACGAGCAGTACTTC